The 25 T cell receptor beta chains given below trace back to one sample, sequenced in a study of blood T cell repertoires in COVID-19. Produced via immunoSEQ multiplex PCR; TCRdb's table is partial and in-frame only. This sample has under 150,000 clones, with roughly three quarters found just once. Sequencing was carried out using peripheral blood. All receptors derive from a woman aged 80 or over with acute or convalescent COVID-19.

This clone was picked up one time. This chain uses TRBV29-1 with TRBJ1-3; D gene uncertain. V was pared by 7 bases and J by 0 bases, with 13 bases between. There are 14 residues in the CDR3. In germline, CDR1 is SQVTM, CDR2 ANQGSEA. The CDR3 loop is CSALAVYSGNTIYF. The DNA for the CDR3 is TGCAGCGCACTGGCGGTGTACTCTGGAAACACCATATATTTT.

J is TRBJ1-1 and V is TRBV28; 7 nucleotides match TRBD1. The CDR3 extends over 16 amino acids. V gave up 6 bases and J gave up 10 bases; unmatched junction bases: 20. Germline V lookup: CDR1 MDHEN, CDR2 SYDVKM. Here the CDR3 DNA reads TGTGCCAGCAGCAGTTTTTCAGCAAGGGACAGAATGTTAGCTTTCTTT. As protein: CASSSFSARDRMLAFF.

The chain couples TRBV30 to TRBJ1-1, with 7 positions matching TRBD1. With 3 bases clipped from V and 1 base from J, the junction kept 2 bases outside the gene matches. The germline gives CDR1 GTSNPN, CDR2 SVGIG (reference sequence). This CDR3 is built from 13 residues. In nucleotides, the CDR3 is TGTGCCTGGAGGAGACAGGGGAACACTGAAGCTTTCTTT. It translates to CAWRRQGNTEAFF.

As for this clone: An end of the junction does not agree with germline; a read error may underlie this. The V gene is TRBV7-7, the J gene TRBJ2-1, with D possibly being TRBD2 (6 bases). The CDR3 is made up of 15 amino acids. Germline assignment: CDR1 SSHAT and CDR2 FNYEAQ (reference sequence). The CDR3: CASSLGGRSYNEQFF. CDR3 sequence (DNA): TGTGCTAGCAGCTTAGGAGGGAGGTCCTACAATGAGCAGTTCTTC.

Here the CDR3 DNA reads TGTGCCAGCAGTCAAAGACAGGGACCCTACGAGCAGTACTTC. Translating it yields CASSQRQGPYEQYF. The chain recombines TRBV27 with TRBJ2-7; 7 nucleotides line up with TRBD1. Germline values: CDR1 MNHEY, CDR2 SMNVEV (reference sequence). The CDR3 is 14 residues long. The J segment lost 2 bases and the V segment lost 5 bases, leaving 6 bases of the junction unmatched.

CDR3 loop: CASSSWGQGNEKLFF. The CDR3 nucleotides are TGTGCCAGCAGCTCCTGGGGACAGGGGAATGAAAAACTGTTTTTT. V is TRBV7-9 and J is TRBJ1-4; 10 bases line up with TRBD1. Germline CDR1 is SEHNR and CDR2 is FQNEAQ (reference sequence). The CDR3 spans 15 residues. V was clipped by 4 bases and J by 5 bases; unmatched bases: 4.

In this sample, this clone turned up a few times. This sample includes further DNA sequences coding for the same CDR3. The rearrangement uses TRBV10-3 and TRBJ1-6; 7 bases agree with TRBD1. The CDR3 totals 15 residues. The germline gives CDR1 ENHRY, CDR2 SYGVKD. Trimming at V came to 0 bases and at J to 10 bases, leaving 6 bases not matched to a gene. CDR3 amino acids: CAISESGRGESPLHF. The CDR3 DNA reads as TGTGCCATCAGTGAGTCGGGCAGGGGGGAATCACCCCTCCACTTT.

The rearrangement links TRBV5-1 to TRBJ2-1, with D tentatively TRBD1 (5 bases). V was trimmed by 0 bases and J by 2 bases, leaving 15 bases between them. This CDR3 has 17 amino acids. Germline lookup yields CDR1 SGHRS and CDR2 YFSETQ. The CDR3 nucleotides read TGCGCCAGCAGCTTGGTTTACAGGCCTCCCACCTACAATGAGCAGTTCTTC. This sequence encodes CASSLVYRPPTYNEQFF.

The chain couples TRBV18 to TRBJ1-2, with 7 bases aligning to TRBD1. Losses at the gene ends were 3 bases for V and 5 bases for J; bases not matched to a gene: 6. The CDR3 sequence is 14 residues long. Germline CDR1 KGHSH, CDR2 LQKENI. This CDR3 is CASSPPGTDYGYTF. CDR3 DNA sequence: TGTGCCAGCTCACCTCCCGGGACAGATTATGGCTACACCTTC.

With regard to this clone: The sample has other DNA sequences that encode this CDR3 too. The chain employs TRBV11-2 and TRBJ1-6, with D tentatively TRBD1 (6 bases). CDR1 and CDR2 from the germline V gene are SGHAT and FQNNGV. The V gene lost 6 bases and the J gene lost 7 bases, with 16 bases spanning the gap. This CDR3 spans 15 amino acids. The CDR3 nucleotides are TGTGCCAGCAGTCTACAGGGTCAGGGCAATTCACCCCTCCACTTT. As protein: CASSLQGQGNSPLHF.

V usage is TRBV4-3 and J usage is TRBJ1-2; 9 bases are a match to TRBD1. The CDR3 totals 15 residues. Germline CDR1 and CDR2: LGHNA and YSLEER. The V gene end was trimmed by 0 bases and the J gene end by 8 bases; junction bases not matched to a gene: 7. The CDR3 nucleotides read TGCGCCAGCAGCCAAGACAAGGACAGGGGTTACGGCTACACCTTC. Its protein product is CASSQDKDRGYGYTF.

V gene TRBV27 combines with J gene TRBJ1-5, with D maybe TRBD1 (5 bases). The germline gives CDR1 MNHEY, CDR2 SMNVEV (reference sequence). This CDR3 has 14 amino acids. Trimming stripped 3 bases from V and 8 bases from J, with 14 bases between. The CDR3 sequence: CASSFAGREEPQHF. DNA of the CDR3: TGTGCCAGCAGTTTTGCGGGACGCGAGGAGCCCCAGCATTTT.

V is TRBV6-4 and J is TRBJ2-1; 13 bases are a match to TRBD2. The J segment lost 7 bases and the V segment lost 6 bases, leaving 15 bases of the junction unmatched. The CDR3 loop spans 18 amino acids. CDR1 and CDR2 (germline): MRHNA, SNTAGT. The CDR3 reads CASRRLAGGVGTLNEQFF. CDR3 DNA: TGTGCCAGCAGACGACTAGCGGGAGGAGTTGGGACTTTGAATGAGCAGTTCTTC.

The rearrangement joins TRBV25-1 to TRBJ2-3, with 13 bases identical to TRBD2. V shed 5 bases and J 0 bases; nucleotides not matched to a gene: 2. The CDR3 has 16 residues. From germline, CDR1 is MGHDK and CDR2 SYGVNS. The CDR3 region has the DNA TGTGCCAGCAGTAAGGGACTAGCGGGGAGCACAGATACGCAGTATTTT. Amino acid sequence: CASSKGLAGSTDTQYF.

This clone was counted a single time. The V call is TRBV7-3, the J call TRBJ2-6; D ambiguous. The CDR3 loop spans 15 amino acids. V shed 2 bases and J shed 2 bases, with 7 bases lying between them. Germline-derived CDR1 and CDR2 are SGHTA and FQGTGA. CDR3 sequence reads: CASSLQSAGANVLTF. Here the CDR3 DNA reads TGTGCCAGCAGCTTACAGTCAGCTGGGGCCAACGTCCTGACTTTC.

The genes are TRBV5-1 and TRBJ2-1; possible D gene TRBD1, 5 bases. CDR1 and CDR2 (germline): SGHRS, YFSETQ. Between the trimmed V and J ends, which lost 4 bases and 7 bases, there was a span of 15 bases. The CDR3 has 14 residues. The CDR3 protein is CASSPTARKNEQFF. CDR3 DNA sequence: TGCGCCAGCAGCCCGACAGCGAGGAAGAATGAGCAGTTCTTC.

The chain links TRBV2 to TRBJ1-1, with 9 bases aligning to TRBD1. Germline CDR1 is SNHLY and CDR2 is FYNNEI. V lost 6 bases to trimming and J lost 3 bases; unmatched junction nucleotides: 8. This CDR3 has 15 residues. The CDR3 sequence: CASRAGQGPDTEAFF. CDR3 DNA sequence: TGTGCCAGCAGGGCGGGACAGGGTCCGGACACTGAAGCTTTCTTT.

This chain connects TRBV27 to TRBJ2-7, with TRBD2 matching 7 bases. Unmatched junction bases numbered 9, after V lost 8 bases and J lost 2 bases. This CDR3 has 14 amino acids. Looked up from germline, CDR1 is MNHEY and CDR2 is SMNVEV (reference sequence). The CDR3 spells CASRRASGAYEQYF. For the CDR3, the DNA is TGTGCCAGCCGCCGGGCTAGCGGAGCCTACGAGCAGTACTTC.

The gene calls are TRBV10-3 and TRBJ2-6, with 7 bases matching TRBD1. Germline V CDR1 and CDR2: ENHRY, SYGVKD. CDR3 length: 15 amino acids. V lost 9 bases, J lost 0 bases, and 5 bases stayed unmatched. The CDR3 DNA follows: TGTGCCATGGGGACAGAAAACTCTGGGGCCAACGTCCTGACTTTC. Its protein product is CAMGTENSGANVLTF.

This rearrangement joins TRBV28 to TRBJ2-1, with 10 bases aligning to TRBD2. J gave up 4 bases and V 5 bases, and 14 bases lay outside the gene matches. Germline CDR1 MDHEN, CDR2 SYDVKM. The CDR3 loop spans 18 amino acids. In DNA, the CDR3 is TGTGCCAGCAGTCATGGGGCTAGCGGGAGTGAAAGTTACAATGAGCAGTTCTTC. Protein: CASSHGASGSESYNEQFF.

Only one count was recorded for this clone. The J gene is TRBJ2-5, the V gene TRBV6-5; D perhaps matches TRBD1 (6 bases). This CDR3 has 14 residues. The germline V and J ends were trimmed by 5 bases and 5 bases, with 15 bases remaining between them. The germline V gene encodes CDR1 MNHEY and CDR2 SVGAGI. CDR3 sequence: CASSPTGQGETQYF. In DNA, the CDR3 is TGTGCCAGCAGTCCCACAGGCCAGGGGGAGACCCAGTACTTC.

The CDR3 protein is CASSLFSRSYEQYF. CDR3 sequence (DNA): TGTGCCAGCAGCTTATTCTCGAGATCCTACGAGCAGTACTTC. V is TRBV7-2 and J is TRBJ2-7; D remains unclear. Trimming shortened V by 2 bases and J by 1 base, and 9 bases separated the two germline ends. The CDR3 has 14 residues. Germline CDR1 and CDR2: SGHTA and FQGNSA.

CDR3 in amino acids: CASSQVRSGDSNSPLHF. CDR3 bases: TGTGCCAGCAGCCAAGTTCGTTCGGGGGACTCGAATTCACCCCTCCACTTT. The chain couples TRBV3-1 (or the pseudogene TRBV3-2) to TRBJ1-6, with a weak D call TRBD1 (5 bases). Germline V gene sequence: CDR1 LGHDT, CDR2 YNNKEL (reference sequence). CDR3 length: 17 residues. Trimming left V 1 base short and J 7 bases short, with 17 bases between.

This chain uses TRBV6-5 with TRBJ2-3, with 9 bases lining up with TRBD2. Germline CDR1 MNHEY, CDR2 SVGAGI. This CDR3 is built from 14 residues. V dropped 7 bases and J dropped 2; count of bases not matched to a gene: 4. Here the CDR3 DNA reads TGTGCCAGCACTAGCGGGGTCTACACAGATACGCAGTATTTT. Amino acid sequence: CASTSGVYTDTQYF.

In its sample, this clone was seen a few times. In DNA form, the CDR3 reads TGTGCCAGCAGCTTAGCAGGGGGCCATGAGACCCAGTACTTC. Protein product: CASSLAGGHETQYF. This sequence joins TRBV7-9 and TRBJ2-5, with 7 bases matching TRBD1. The CDR3 contains 14 residues. The junction had 3 bases not matched to a gene; V was cut back by 0 bases and J by 5 bases. The germline V gene has CDR1 SEHNR and CDR2 FQNEAQ (reference sequence).